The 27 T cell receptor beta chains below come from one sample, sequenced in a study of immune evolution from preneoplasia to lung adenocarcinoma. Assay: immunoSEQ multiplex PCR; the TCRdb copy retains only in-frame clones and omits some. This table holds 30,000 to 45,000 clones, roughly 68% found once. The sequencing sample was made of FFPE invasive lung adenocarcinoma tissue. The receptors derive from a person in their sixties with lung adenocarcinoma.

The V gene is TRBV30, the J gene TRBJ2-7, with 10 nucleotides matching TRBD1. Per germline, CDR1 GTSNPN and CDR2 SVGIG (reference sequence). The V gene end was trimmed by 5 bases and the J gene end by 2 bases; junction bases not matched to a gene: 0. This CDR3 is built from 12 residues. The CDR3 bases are TGTGCCTGGGACAGGGGGCCCTACGAGCAGTACTTC. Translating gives CAWDRGPYEQYF.

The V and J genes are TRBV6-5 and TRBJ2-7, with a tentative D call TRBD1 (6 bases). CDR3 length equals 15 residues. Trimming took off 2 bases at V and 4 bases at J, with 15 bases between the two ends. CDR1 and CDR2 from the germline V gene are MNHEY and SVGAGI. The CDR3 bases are TGTGCCAGCAGTTACACAGGGTGGGGCCATTACGAGCAGTACTTC. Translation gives CASSYTGWGHYEQYF.

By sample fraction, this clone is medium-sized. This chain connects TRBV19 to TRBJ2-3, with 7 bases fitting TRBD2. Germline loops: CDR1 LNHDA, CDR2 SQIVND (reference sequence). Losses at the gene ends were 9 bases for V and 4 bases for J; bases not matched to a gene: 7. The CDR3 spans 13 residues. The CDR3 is CASRAGLADTQYF. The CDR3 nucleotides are TGTGCCAGCAGAGCGGGATTGGCAGATACGCAGTATTTT.

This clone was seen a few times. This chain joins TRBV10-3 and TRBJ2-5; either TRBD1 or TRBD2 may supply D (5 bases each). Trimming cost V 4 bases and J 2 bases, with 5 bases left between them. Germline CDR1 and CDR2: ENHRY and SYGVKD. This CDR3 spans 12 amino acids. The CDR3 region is CAISGGQETQYF. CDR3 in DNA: TGTGCCATCAGTGGGGGGCAAGAGACCCAGTACTTC.

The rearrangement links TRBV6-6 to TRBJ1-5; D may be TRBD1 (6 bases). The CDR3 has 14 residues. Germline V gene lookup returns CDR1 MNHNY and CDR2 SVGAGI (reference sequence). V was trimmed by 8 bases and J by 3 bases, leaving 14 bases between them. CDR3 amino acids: CASLEGGPNQPQHF. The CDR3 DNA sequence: TGTGCCAGCCTCGAGGGGGGACCCAATCAGCCCCAGCATTTT.

The CDR3 DNA is TGTGCCAGCAGTTTCCTAGACAGGGTCGGTCAGCCCCAGCATTTT. Its translation is CASSFLDRVGQPQHF. The J gene is TRBJ1-5, the V gene TRBV28; TRBD1 agrees at 7 bases. Germline V lookup: CDR1 MDHEN, CDR2 SYDVKM. V was pared by 3 bases and J by 6 bases, with 8 bases of the junction left unmatched. The CDR3 length is 15 residues.

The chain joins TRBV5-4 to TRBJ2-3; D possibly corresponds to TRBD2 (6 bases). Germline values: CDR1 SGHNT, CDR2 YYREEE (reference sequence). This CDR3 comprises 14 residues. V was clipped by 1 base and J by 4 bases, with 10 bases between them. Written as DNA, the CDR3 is TGTGCCAGCAGCTTGCGGGGAGGTTCAGATACGCAGTATTTT. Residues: CASSLRGGSDTQYF.

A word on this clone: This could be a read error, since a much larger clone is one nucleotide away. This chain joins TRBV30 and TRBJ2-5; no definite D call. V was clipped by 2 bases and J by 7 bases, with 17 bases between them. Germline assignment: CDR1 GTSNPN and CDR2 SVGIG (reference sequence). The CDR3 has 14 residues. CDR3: CAWSRISEAVTQYF. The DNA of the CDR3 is TGTGCCTGGAGTAGAATCTCTGAGGCCGTGACCCAGTACTTC.

For the CDR3, the DNA is TGTGCTAGTGGTTTGTGGCTGGGCGGGAGACCCTCCTACGAGCAGTACTTC. As protein: CASGLWLGGRPSYEQYF. V usage is TRBV12-5 and J usage is TRBJ2-7, with 7 bases lining up with TRBD2. The J segment lost 0 bases and the V segment lost 2 bases, leaving 10 bases of the junction unmatched. The germline V gene encodes CDR1 LGHNT and CDR2 FRNRAP. The CDR3 is made up of 17 amino acids.

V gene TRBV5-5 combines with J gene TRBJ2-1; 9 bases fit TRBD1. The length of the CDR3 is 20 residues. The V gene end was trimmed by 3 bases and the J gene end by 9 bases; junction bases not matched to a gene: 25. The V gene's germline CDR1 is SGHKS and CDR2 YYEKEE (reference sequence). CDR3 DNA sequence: TGTGCCAGCAGCTCGGCGCGACGCCTGGAGGGACAGGGAAAGAGAGGTGAGCAGTTCTTC. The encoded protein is CASSSARRLEGQGKRGEQFF.

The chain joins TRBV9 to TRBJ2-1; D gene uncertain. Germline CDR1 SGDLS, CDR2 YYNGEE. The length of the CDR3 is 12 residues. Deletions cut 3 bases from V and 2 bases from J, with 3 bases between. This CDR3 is CASSAPYNEQFF. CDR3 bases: TGTGCCAGCAGCGCCCCCTACAATGAGCAGTTCTTC.

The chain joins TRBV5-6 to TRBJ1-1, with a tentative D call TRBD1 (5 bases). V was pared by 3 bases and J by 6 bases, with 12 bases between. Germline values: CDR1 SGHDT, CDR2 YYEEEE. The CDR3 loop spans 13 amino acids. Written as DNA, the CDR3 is TGTGCCAGCAGCTGGGGGGTGGGCGCTGAAGCTTTCTTT. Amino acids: CASSWGVGAEAFF. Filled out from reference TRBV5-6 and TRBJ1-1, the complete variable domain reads DAGVTQSPTHLIKTRGQQVTLRCSPKSGHDTVSWYQQALGQGPQFIFQYYEEEERQRGNFPDRFSGHQFPNYSSELNVNALLLGDSALYLCASSWGVGAEAFFGQGTRLTVV.

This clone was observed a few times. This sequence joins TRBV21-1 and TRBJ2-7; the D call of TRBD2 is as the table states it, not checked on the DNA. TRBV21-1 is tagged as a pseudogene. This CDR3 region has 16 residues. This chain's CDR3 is CASSKALAGKSYEQYF. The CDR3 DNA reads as TGTGCCAGCAGCAAAGCCCTAGCGGGAAAATCCTACGAGCAGTACTTC.

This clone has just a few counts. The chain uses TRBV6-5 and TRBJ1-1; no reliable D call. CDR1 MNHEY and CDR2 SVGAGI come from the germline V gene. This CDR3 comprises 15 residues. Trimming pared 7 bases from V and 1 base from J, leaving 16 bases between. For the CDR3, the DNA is TGTGCCAGCATGAGACGGGAGGTAGGGAACACTGAAGCTTTCTTT. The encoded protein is CASMRREVGNTEAFF.

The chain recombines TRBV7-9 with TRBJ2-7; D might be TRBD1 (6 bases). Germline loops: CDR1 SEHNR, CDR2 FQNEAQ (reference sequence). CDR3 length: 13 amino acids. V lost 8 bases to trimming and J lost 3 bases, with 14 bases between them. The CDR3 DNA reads TGTGCCAGCGGACAGCAATACGGCTACGAGCAGTACTTC. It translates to CASGQQYGYEQYF.

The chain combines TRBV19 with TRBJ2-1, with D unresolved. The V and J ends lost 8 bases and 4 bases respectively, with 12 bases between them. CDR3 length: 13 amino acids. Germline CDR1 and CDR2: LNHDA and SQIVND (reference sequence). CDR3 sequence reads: CASAVDIYNEQFF. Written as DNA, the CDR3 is TGTGCCAGTGCTGTAGATATATACAATGAGCAGTTCTTC. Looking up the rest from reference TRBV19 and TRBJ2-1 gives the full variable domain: DGGITQSPKYLFRKEGQNVTLSCEQNLNHDAMYWYRQDPGQGLRLIYYSQIVNDFQKGDIAEGYSVSREKKESFPLTVTSAQKNPTAFYLCASAVDIYNEQFFGPGTRLTVL.

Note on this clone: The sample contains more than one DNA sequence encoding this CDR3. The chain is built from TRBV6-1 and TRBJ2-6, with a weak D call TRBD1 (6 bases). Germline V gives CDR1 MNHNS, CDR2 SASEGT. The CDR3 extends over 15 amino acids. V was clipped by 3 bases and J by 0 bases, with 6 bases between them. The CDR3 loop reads CASSDRGSGANVLTF. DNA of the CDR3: TGTGCCAGCAGTGACAGGGGCTCTGGGGCCAACGTCCTGACTTTC.

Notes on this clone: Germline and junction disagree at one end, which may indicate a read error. The CDR3 loop reads CASCDTNQPQHF. In DNA, the CDR3 is TGTGCCAGCTGTGACACGAATCAGCCCCAGCATTTT. The genes are TRBV2 and TRBJ1-5, with unresolved D. This CDR3 contains 12 residues. Germline CDR1 is SNHLY and CDR2 is FYNNEI.

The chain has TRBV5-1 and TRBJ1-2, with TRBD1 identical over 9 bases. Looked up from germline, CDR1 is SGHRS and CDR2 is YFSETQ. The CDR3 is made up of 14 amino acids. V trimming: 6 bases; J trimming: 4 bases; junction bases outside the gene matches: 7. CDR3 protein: CASTPGTGPYGYTF. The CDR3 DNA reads TGCGCCAGCACCCCCGGGACAGGGCCCTATGGCTACACCTTC.

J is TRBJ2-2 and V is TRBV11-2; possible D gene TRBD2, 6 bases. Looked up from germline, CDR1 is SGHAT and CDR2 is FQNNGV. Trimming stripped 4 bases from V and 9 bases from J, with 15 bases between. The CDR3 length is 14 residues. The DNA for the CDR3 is TGTGCCAGCAGCTCTCGACTAGTTTGGTGGGAGCTGTTTTTT. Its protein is CASSSRLVWWELFF. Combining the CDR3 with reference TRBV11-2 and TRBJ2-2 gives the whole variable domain EAGVAQSPRYKIIEKRQSVAFWCNPISGHATLYWYQQILGQGPKLLIQFQNNGVVDDSQLPKDRFSAERLKGVDSTLKIQPAKLEDSAVYLCASSSRLVWWELFFGEGSRLTVL.

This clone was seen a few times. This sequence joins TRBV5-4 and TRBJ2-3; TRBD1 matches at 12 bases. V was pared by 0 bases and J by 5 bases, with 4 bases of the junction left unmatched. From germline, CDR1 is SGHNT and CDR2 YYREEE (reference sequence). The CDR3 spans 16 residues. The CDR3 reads CASSLGGTGGGDTQYF. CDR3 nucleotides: TGTGCCAGCAGCTTGGGCGGGACAGGGGGCGGAGATACGCAGTATTTT.

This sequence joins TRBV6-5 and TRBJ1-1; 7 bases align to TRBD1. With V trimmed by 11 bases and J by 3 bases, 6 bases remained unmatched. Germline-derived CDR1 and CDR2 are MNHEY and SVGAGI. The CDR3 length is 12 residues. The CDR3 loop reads CAAWTGHTEAFF. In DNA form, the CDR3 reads TGTGCCGCATGGACAGGCCACACTGAAGCTTTCTTT.

CDR3 nucleotides: TGTGCCAGCTCCCACCGGGGGGAAAACACAGATACGCAGTATTTT. It translates to CASSHRGENTDTQYF. V is TRBV6-5 and J is TRBJ2-3; 7 nucleotides agree with TRBD2. CDR1 is MNHEY and CDR2 is SVGAGI in the germline V gene. The CDR3 runs to 15 residues. J gave up 2 bases and V 8 bases, and 10 bases lay outside the gene matches.

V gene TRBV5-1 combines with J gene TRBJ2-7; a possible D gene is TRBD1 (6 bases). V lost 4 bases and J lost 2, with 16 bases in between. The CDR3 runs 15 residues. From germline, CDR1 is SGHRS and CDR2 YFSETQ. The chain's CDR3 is CASSPQTGGAYEQYF. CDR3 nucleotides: TGCGCCAGCAGCCCCCAGACAGGTGGGGCCTACGAGCAGTACTTC.

CDR3 coding DNA: TGCGCCAGCAGCCAAGATCCTCGGAGCACAGATACGCAGTATTTT. It codes for CASSQDPRSTDTQYF. The genes are TRBV4-3 and TRBJ2-3; D is ambiguous. Trimming stripped 0 bases from V and 0 bases from J, with 7 bases between. Germline CDR1 LGHNA, CDR2 YSLEER. This CDR3 spans 15 amino acids.

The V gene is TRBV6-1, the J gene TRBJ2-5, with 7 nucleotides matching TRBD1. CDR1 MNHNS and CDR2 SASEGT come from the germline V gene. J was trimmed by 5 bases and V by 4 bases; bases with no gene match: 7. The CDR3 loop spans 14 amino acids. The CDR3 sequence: CASSGRGLRETQYF. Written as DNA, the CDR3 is TGTGCCAGCAGTGGAAGGGGGCTCCGGGAGACCCAGTACTTC.

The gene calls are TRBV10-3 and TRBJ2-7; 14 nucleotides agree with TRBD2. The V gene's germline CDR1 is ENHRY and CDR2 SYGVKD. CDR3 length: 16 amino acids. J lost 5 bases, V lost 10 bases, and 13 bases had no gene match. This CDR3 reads CATTPFPTSGRDEQYF. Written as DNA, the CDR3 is TGTGCCACCACCCCGTTCCCGACTAGCGGGAGGGACGAGCAGTACTTC.